This entry features one T cell receptor (beta chain) sequence. The antigen is not known. This sample was taken from a study of T cells in localized non-small cell lung cancer. Overall study findings and caveats: Since sequencing was restricted to only one region of the tumor, intratumor heterogeneity remains a possibility. A median of 57 of the top 100 tumor clones appeared in adjacent lung, which was paired and uninvolved.

Germline V lookup: CDR1 MGHRA, CDR2 YSYEKL. The CDR3 loop spans 16 amino acids. Deletions cut 1 base from V and 2 bases from J, with 13 bases between. Libraries were prepared by immunoSEQ multiplex PCR; TCRdb keeps only in-frame clonotypes and omits some of them. The sample has about 2,700 clones; more than 25% are singletons. The chain links TRBV4-1 to TRBJ2-3; unclear D gene. The sequence derives from a woman aged 35 to 70 with stage III lung adenocarcinoma. The material sequenced was lung tumor tissue, taken before any cancer treatment. This CDR3 is CASSQVHLVYTDTQYF. The DNA of the CDR3 is TGCGCCAGCAGCCAAGTCCACTTGGTCTACACAGATACGCAGTATTTT.